Shown below are 21 T cell receptor beta chains from a single sample sequenced in a study of metastatic and nonmetastatic thyroid tumors. TCRdb re-called clones from the PCR reads using MiXCR. The sample lists about 59,000 clones; around 15% were seen once. Thyroid surgery was preceded by no treatment in any patient. Input material: blood. The receptors come from a male donor with papillary thyroid cancer or a benign thyroid nodule (not recorded which). Some clones in this sample may be carry-over from other donors' samples.

This clone was picked up one time. A read error may explain this, as a much larger clone is one base away. The V call is TRBV7-2, the J call TRBJ2-5; possibly TRBD1 for D (5 bases). In germline, CDR1 is SGHTA, CDR2 FQGNSA. V was clipped by 5 bases and J by 4 bases, with 14 bases between them. The CDR3 runs to 14 residues. The CDR3 DNA sequence: TGTGCCAGCAGCCGCAGACAGACGTTAGAGACCCAGTACTTC. This gives the protein CASSRRQTLETQYF. The full variable domain, in which reference TRBV7-2 and TRBJ2-5 provide the parts outside the CDR3, is GAGVSQSPSNKVTEKGKDVELRCDPISGHTALYWYRQSLGQGLEFLIYFQGNSAPDKSGLPSDRFSAERTGGSVSTLTIQRTQQEDSAVYLCASSRRQTLETQYFGPGTRLLVL.

This clone has ten or more counts. The chain couples TRBV30 to TRBJ1-5, with D perhaps matching TRBD1 (6 bases). The CDR3 is 13 amino acids. Between the trimmed V and J ends, which lost 1 base and 6 bases, there was a span of 10 bases. Germline V gene data show CDR1 as GTSNPN and CDR2 as SVGIG (reference sequence). The CDR3 DNA sequence: TGTGCCTGGAGTGGGGGGGCCGCTCAGCCCCAGCATTTT. As protein: CAWSGGAAQPQHF.

This clone was found a few times. It may be a read error: a sequence one base away is much more abundant. The chain carries TRBV9 and TRBJ2-1, with D maybe TRBD1 (6 bases). CDR1 is SGDLS and CDR2 is YYNGEE in the germline V gene. Trimming took off 5 bases at V and 2 bases at J, with 20 bases between the two ends. This CDR3 contains 17 residues. The CDR3 region is CASRARGPGATYNEQFF. CDR3 DNA: TGTGCCAGCAGAGCCCGGGGTCCAGGGGCGACCTACAATGAGCAGTTCTTC.

As for this clone: A much bigger clone sits one base away, suggesting this may be a read error. The chain employs TRBV10-2 and TRBJ2-3; 9 positions agree with TRBD2. CDR1 and CDR2 (germline): WSHSY, SAAADI. V gave up 7 bases and J gave up 6 bases; unmatched junction bases: 14. The length of the CDR3 is 16 residues. The CDR3: CASTSRSSGGSDTQYF. CDR3 DNA: TGCGCCAGCACCAGCAGGTCCAGCGGGGGGTCTGATACGCAGTATTTT.

This clone occurred many times. The J gene is TRBJ1-5, the V gene TRBV27; D unresolved. CDR3 length equals 13 residues. V lost 5 bases and J 1 base, leaving 6 bases between the germline ends. Germline V gene lookup returns CDR1 MNHEY and CDR2 SMNVEV (reference sequence). As DNA, the CDR3 is TGTGCCAGCAGTCTCCAAAGCAATCAGCCCCAGCATTTT. Translated, it gives CASSLQSNQPQHF.

This clone has at least ten counts. The chain joins TRBV3-1 to TRBJ1-6; D gene unclear. Deletions cut 0 bases from V and 7 bases from J, with 10 bases between. The CDR3 is made up of 15 amino acids. Germline CDR1 and CDR2: LGHDT and YNNKEL (reference sequence). CDR3 residues: CASSQEWSFNSPLHF. The CDR3 DNA follows: TGTGCCAGCAGCCAAGAATGGTCCTTCAATTCACCCCTCCACTTT.

This clone appeared many times. This chain uses TRBV28 with TRBJ1-1; the D is unclear. This CDR3 has 12 residues. Between the trimmed V and J ends, which lost 6 bases and 8 bases, there was a span of 13 bases. Germline CDR1 reads MDHEN; CDR2 reads SYDVKM. The CDR3 region has the DNA TGTGCCAGCAGATCCCCAGGACGCGAAGCTTTCTTT. Amino acid sequence: CASRSPGREAFF.

This clone was seen repeatedly, ten times or more. The rearrangement uses TRBV5-1 and TRBJ2-3; TRBD1 aligns across 9 bases. Germline V lookup: CDR1 SGHRS, CDR2 YFSETQ. This CDR3 is built from 14 residues. V shed 3 bases, J shed 4 bases, and the junction held 3 bases outside the gene matches. CDR3 DNA: TGCGCCAGCAGCTGGACAGGGGTGGCAGATACGCAGTATTTT. Its protein product is CASSWTGVADTQYF.

This clone was observed once. The sample carries other DNA sequences with the same CDR3. This chain connects TRBV7-8 to TRBJ2-7; D is unresolved. Germline values: CDR1 SGHVS, CDR2 FQNEAQ. CDR3 length: 13 amino acids. V lost 5 bases, J lost 7 bases, and 15 bases lay in between. The CDR3 DNA is TGTGCCAGCAGCCTAAGTCGTTATGTTGAGCAGTACGTC. Residues: CASSLSRYVEQYV.

A few counts support this clone. An end of the junction does not agree with germline; a read error may underlie this. This chain connects TRBV12-3 or TRBV12-4 to TRBJ2-2, with a weak D call TRBD2 (6 bases). CDR3 length: 14 residues. CDR3 protein: CASSSGASAGELFF. The CDR3 DNA follows: TGTGCCAGCAGTTCCGGGGCTAGCGCCGGTGAGCTGTTTTTT.

To note about this clone: This may be a read error, as it is one base from a much larger clone. The chain carries TRBV19 and TRBJ2-3; the D is unclear. The V end lost 7 bases, the J end lost 1 base, and 15 bases lay between the germline ends. The CDR3 is made up of 15 amino acids. CDR1 LNHDA and CDR2 SQIVND come from the germline V gene (reference sequence). CDR3 protein: CASIRSLGRTDTQYF. The CDR3 DNA reads as TGTGCCAGTATCCGTTCCCTAGGACGCACAGATACGCAGTATTTT.

The chain couples TRBV9 to TRBJ1-3; the D gene is possibly TRBD1 (5 bases). The CDR3 contains 14 residues. V was trimmed by 0 bases and J by 8 bases, leaving 12 bases between them. CDR1 and CDR2 from the germline V gene are SGDLS and YYNGEE. The CDR3 spells CASSVAERGDTIYF. CDR3 bases: TGTGCCAGCAGCGTAGCGGAAAGGGGTGACACCATATATTTT.

This chain uses TRBV20-1 with TRBJ2-2; possible D gene TRBD2, 5 bases. The CDR3 contains 14 residues. The germline V and J ends were trimmed by 0 bases and 5 bases, with 10 bases remaining between them. Germline CDR1 is DFQATT and CDR2 is SNEGSKA (reference sequence). CDR3 protein: CSARDQRETGELFF. The CDR3 DNA is TGCAGTGCTAGAGATCAACGGGAAACCGGGGAGCTGTTTTTT.

The rearrangement joins TRBV18 to TRBJ2-6; tentative D call: TRBD2 (5 bases). Germline values: CDR1 KGHSH, CDR2 LQKENI. V was clipped by 2 bases and J by 2 bases, with 7 bases between them. The CDR3 length is 15 residues. The CDR3 DNA sequence: TGTGCCAGCTCACCAGAGGGCCCTGGGGCCAACGTCCTGACTTTC. It translates to CASSPEGPGANVLTF.

In DNA form, the CDR3 reads TGCGCCAGCAGCCCCCTAGTGCGTGGGGGCTCAACCTACGAGCAGTACTTC. Translation gives CASSPLVRGGSTYEQYF. The chain links TRBV4-1 to TRBJ2-7; possibly TRBD1 for D (6 bases). This CDR3 has 17 amino acids. Between the trimmed V and J ends, which lost 4 bases and 2 bases, there was a span of 21 bases. Germline loops: CDR1 MGHRA, CDR2 YSYEKL.

This clone came up many times. The chain recombines TRBV5-1 with TRBJ2-5; TRBD2 matches at 7 bases. This CDR3 region has 15 residues. The V gene end was trimmed by 4 bases and the J gene end by 5 bases; junction bases not matched to a gene: 11. CDR1 SGHRS and CDR2 YFSETQ come from the germline V gene. The CDR3 is CASSRSSGVLETQYF. The CDR3 DNA is TGCGCCAGCAGCCGGTCCAGCGGGGTTTTGGAGACCCAGTACTTC.

This clone was seen at least ten times. CDR3 residues: CASSQEEGARGNIQYF. The CDR3 coding sequence is TGTGCCAGCAGCCAAGAAGAGGGGGCAAGGGGAAACATTCAGTACTTC. The chain uses TRBV4-2 and TRBJ2-4, with 7 bases fitting TRBD1. The CDR3 spans 16 residues. V was clipped by 0 bases and J by 6 bases; unmatched bases: 8. Germline V gene lookup returns CDR1 LGHNA and CDR2 YNFKEQ.

This clone came up many times. V is TRBV5-6 and J is TRBJ2-7, with D possibly TRBD1 on 6 matching bases. Germline CDR1 reads SGHDT; CDR2 reads YYEEEE. This CDR3 contains 14 residues. V was pared by 0 bases and J by 2 bases, with 9 bases between. The CDR3 nucleotides are TGTGCCAGCAGCTTGGACAGGGTGGCCTACGAGCAGTACTTC. This encodes CASSLDRVAYEQYF.

This clone has a handful of counts. This chain joins TRBV6-2 or TRBV6-3 and TRBJ2-3; D ambiguous. The CDR3 is 13 residues long. Germline-derived CDR1 and CDR2 are MNHEY and SVGEGT. V was trimmed by 2 bases and J by 2 bases, leaving 5 bases between them. The CDR3 DNA follows: TGTGCCAGCAGTTACAGGGACACAGATACGCAGTATTTT. Amino acids: CASSYRDTDTQYF.

This clone was counted at least ten times. This chain connects TRBV20-1 to TRBJ2-1; D uncertain. CDR1 DFQATT and CDR2 SNEGSKA come from the germline V gene (reference sequence). The ends were cut back, 2 bases at V and 0 bases at J, with 5 bases in the middle. The CDR3 runs 13 residues. This chain's CDR3 is CSARTDSYNEQFF. Written as DNA, the CDR3 is TGCAGTGCTAGAACAGACTCCTACAATGAGCAGTTCTTC.

Concerning this clone itself: This could be a read error, since a much larger clone is one nucleotide away. The chain employs TRBV4-2 and TRBJ2-5, with 8 bases aligning to TRBD2. In germline, CDR1 is LGHNA, CDR2 YNFKEQ. J gave up 1 base and V 0 bases, and 1 base lay outside the gene matches. The CDR3 loop spans 15 amino acids. CDR3 nucleotide sequence: TGTGCCAGCAGCCAAGATCGGGGGGGCCAAGAGACCCAGTACTTC. As protein: CASSQDRGGQETQYF.